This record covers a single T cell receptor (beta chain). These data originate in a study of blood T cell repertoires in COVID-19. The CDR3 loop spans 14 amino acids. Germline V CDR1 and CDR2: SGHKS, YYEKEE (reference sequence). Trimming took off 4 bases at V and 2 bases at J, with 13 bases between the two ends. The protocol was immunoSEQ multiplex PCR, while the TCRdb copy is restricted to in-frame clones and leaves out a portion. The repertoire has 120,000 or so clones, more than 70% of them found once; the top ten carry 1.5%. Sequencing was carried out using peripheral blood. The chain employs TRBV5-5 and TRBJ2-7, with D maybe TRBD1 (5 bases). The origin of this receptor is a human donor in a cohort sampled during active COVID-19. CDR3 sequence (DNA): TGTGCCAGCAGCCGAACGACAGTACCCTACGAGCAGTACTTC. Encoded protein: CASSRTTVPYEQYF.